The 10 T cell receptor delta chains below come from one sample, sequenced in a study of gamma-delta T cells after stem cell transplantation. TCRdb reanalyzed the RT-PCR reads using CATT. Here the sample spans some 1,400 delta-chain clones, 2.2% being singletons. Sequencing was done on a sample of gamma-delta T cells. The receptors were gathered from a human donor. It is not recorded whose cells these are; they may come from a transplant donor.

By sample share, this clone is medium-sized. CDR3 protein: CALGLRGGVLSRKLIF. For the CDR3, the DNA is TGTGCTCTTGGGCTAAGGGGGGGGGTTCTCTCGCGAAAACTCATCTTT. This chain joins TRDV1 and TRDJ1; D possibly corresponds to TRDD3 (5 bases). CDR1 TSWWSYY and CDR2 QGS come from the germline V gene. This CDR3 has 16 residues. V lost 5 bases and J 8 bases, leaving 24 bases between the germline ends.

In the case of this clone: Only one base separates this from a far larger clonotype, so it likely reflects a read error. Here the CDR3 DNA reads TGTGCCCATAGGCTCTGGGGGACACCGCACACCGATAAACTCATCTTT. It translates to CAHRLWGTPHTDKLIF. The rearrangement uses TRDV3 and TRDJ1, with 8 bases lining up with TRDD3. Losses at the gene ends were 5 bases for V and 0 bases for J; bases not matched to a gene: 14. This CDR3 spans 16 amino acids. Germline lookup yields CDR1 TVYSNPD and CDR2 GDNSRS (reference sequence).

This clone was detected only a few times. It differs at one base from a far larger clone, so likely a read error. The chain uses TRDV2 and TRDJ1; TRDD3 aligns across 9 bases. There are 18 residues in the CDR3. With 0 bases clipped from V and 0 bases from J, the junction kept 10 bases outside the gene matches. Germline assignment: CDR1 GEAIGNYY and CDR2 EKD. DNA for the CDR3: TGTGCCTGTGACACCCTGACGGGGATACGCGGGGACACCGATAAACTCATCTTT. The encoded protein is CACDTLTGIRGDTDKLIF.

This clone has a handful of counts. This is likely an artifact of a read error, given a far larger clone one base away. Other DNA sequences in the same sample also yield this CDR3. J is TRDJ1 and V is TRDV1; 11 positions match TRDD3. Germline V gene sequence: CDR1 TSWWSYY, CDR2 QGS. Germline trimming cut 9 bases from V and 6 bases from J; bases unmatched to any gene: 27. This CDR3 contains 20 residues. CDR3 DNA: TGTGCTCTCCGACCCTCCTTCACTATGTGGGGGATACGGTGGAAAAATAAACTCATCTTT. Protein product: CALRPSFTMWGIRWKNKLIF.

To note about this clone: A single base separates this from a much larger clone, so it may be a read error. The chain joins TRDV1 to TRDJ1; a possible D gene is TRDD2 (5 bases). The germline gives CDR1 TSWWSYY, CDR2 QGS. The CDR3 is made up of 18 amino acids. V dropped 1 base and J dropped 0 bases, with 18 bases sitting between them. CDR3 nucleotide sequence: TGTGCTCTTGGGGAACGAGTTCCTGGAAAGCGGTACACCGATAAACTCATCTTT. This encodes CALGERVPGKRYTDKLIF.

Note on this clone: The TCRdb protein, from a much larger clone, departs from this DNA's translation at residue 15, likely by read error; the protein shown derives from the DNA. The V gene is TRDV2, the J gene TRDJ1, with TRDD3 identical over 13 bases. Looked up from germline, CDR1 is GEAIGNYY and CDR2 is EKD. CDR3 length: 20 residues. The J segment lost 3 bases and the V segment lost 0 bases, leaving 15 bases of the junction unmatched. The CDR3 loop is CACDTDDLLGDTGYADKLIF. CDR3 sequence (DNA): TGTGCCTGTGACACCGACGACCTACTGGGGGATACGGGGTACGCCGATAAACTCATCTTT.

By share, this clone ranks as large. This sample includes further DNA sequences coding for the same CDR3. CDR3 residues: CAASAMFYAPGWYTDKLIF. In DNA, the CDR3 is TGTGCAGCAAGCGCGATGTTTTACGCGCCGGGGTGGTACACCGATAAACTCATCTTT. This chain uses TRAV29/DV5 with TRDJ1, with D unresolved. The germline V gene encodes CDR1 NSMFDY and CDR2 ISSIKDK. This CDR3 is built from 19 residues. Between the trimmed V and J ends, which lost 0 bases and 0 bases, there was a span of 24 bases.

This clone was seen only a few times. It may be a read error: a sequence one base away is much more abundant. The rearrangement links TRDV1 to TRDJ1; 8 bases map to TRDD3. The CDR3 runs to 19 residues. CDR1 TSWWSYY and CDR2 QGS come from the germline V gene. The CDR3 sequence is CAPGETWATSLGDTDKLIF. Written as DNA, the CDR3 is TGTGCTCCTGGGGAAACGTGGGCTACTTCACTGGGGGACACCGATAAACTCATCTTT.

Comment on this clone: A far bigger clonotype differs at one base, so this is likely a read error. Distinct nucleotide sequences in the sample also encode this CDR3. The chain uses TRDV2 and TRDJ1, with TRDD3 matching over 11 bases. The germline CDR1 and CDR2 sequences are GEAIGNYY and EKD. The CDR3 has 20 residues. The V gene end was trimmed by 0 bases and the J gene end by 0 bases; junction bases not matched to a gene: 14. In DNA form, the CDR3 reads TGTGCCTGTGACACCGACGACCTATTGGGGGATACGGGGTACACCGATAAACTCATCTTT. Protein: CACDTDDLLGDTGYTDKLIF.

On this clone itself: The protein TCRdb gives is from a much larger clone and does not agree with this DNA's translation at residue 5, likely a read error; the protein shown here comes from the DNA. This chain links TRDV2 with TRDJ1; D is perhaps TRDD3 (6 bases). V was pared by 3 bases and J by 4 bases, with 14 bases between. The germline V gene encodes CDR1 GEAIGNYY and CDR2 EKD. The CDR3 has 14 residues. CDR3: CACDPGELNDKLIF. CDR3 coding DNA: TGTGCCTGTGACCCGGGGGAGCTTAACGATAAACTCATCTTT.